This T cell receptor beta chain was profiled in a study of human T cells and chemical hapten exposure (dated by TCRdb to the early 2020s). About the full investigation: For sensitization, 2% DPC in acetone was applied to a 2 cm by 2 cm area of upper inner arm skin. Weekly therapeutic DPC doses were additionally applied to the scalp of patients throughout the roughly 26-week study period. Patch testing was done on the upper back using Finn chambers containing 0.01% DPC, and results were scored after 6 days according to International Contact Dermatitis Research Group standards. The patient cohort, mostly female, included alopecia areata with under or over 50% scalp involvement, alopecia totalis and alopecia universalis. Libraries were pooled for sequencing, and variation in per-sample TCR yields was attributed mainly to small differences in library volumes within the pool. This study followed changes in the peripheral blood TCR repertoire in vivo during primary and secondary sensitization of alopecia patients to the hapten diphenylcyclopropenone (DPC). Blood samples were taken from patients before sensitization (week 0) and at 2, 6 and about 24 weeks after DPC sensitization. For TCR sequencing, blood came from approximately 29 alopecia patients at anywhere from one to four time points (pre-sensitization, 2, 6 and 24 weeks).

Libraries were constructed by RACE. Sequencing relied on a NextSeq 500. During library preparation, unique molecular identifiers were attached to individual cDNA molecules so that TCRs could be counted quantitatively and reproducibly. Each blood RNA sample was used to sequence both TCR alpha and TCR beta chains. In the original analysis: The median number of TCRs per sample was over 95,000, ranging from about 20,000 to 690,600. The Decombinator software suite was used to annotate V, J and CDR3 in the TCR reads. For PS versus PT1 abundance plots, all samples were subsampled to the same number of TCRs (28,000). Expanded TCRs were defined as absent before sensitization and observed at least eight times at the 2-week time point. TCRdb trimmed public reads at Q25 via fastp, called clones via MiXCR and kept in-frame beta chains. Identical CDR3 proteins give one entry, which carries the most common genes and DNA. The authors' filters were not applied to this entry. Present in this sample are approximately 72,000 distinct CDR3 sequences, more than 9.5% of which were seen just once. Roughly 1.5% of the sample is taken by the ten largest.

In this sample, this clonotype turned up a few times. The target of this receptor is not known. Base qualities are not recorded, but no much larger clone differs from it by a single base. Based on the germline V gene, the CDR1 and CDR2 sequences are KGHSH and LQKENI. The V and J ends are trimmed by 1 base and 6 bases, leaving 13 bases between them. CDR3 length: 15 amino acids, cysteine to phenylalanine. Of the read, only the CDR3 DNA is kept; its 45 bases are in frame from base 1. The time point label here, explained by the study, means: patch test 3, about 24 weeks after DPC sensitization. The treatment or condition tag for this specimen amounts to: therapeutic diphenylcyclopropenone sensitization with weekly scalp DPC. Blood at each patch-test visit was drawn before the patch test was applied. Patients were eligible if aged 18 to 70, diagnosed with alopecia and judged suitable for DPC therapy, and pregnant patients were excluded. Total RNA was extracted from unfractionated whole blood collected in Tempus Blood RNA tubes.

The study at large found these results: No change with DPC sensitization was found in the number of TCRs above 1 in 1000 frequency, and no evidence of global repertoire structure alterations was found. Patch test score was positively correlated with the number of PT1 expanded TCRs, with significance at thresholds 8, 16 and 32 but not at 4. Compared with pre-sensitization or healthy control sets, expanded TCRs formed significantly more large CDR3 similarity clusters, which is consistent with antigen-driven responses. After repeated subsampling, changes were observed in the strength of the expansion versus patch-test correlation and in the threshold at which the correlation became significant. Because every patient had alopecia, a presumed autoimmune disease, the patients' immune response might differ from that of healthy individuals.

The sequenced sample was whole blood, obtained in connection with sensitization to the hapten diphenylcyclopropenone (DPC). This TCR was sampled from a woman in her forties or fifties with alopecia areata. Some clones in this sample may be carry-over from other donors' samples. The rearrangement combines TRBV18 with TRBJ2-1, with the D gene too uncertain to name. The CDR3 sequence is CASSPRSDPSNEQFF. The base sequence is TGTGCCAGCTCACCACGAAGCGACCCCTCCAATGAGCAGTTCTTC.